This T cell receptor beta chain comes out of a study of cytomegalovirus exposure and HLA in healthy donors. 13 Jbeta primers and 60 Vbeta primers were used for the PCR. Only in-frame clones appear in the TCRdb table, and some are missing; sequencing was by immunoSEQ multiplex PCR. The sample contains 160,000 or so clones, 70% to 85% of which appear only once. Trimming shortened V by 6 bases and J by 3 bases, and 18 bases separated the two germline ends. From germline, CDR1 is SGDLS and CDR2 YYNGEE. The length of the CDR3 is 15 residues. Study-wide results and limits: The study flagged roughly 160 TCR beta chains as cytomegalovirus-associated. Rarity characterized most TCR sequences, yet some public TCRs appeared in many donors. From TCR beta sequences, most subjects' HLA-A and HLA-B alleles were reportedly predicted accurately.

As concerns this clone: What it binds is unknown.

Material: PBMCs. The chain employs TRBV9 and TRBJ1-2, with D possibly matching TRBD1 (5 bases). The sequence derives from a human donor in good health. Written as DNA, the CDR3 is TGTGCCAGCAACCTAGGGGCAGGGATTGACTATGGCTACACCTTC. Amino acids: CASNLGAGIDYGYTF.